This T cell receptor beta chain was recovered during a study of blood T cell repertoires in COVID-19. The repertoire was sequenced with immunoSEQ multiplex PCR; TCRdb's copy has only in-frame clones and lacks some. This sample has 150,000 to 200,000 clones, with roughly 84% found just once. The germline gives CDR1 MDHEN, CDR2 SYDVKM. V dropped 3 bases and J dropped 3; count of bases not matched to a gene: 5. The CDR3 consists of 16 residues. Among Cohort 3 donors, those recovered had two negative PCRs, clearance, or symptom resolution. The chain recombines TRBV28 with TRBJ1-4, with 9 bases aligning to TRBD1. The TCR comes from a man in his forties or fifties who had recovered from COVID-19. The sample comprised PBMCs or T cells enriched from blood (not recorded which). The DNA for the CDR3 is TGTGCCAGCAGTTTTGACAGGGGGTCGGCTAATGAAAAACTGTTTTTT. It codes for CASSFDRGSANEKLFF.